This T cell receptor beta chain was sequenced in a study of beta chain features in type 1 diabetes. This clone was observed a handful of times. The CDR3 loop spans 16 amino acids. The ends lost 3 bases at V and 4 bases at J; junction bases unmatched: 6. From germline, CDR1 is MGHRA and CDR2 YSYEKL. The authors reverse transcribed all of the isolated RNA, so sequencing captured expressed TCRB transcripts. Sequencing used immunoSEQ multiplex PCR; TCRdb keeps in-frame clones, though not all of them. This table has roughly 400,000 clones, approximately 15% appearing once. The gene calls are TRBV4-1 and TRBJ2-6; 7 nucleotides align to TRBD1. This receptor was identified in a young man in good health. Material: naive CD4+ T cells from blood. The CDR3 is CASSQMTGPGANVLTF. Here the CDR3 DNA reads TGCGCCAGCAGCCAGATGACAGGGCCCGGGGCCAACGTCCTGACTTTC.